This T cell receptor (beta chain) was sequenced in a study of CD8 T cells in ankylosing spondylitis. Overall study findings and caveats: From matched ankylosing spondylitis synovial fluid, disease-linked clones were reportedly recovered at significantly enriched levels. For ankylosing spondylitis blood, a TCR beta motif of under 10 highly homologous variants appeared characteristic. Disease-linked clones bore a CD8+ phenotype and were relatively rare in peripheral blood. Some of these motif variants have turned up before, in reports on reactive arthritis synovial fluid and blood.

Comments on this clonotype: Antigen: not known.

Each CDR3 protein is one row after TCRdb ran MiXCR on the 5' RACE reads. The sample includes hundreds of thousands of distinct CDR3 sequences, roughly 26% of them seen just once. Input material: blood, either unsorted or a sorted T cell fraction (not recorded which). This receptor was obtained from a male donor with ankylosing spondylitis.

CDR3 nucleotides: TGCAGCGTTGAAATGGTAGCGGGAGGCACCGGGGAGCTGTTTTTT. Residues: CSVEMVAGGTGELFF. The J gene is TRBJ2-2, the V gene TRBV29-1; 10 bases map to TRBD2. The V gene end was trimmed by 2 bases and the J gene end by 4 bases; junction bases not matched to a gene: 4. The CDR3 loop spans 15 amino acids. CDR1 is SQVTM, CDR2 ANQGSEA, per germline.